Sequencing of this T cell receptor (beta chain) was carried out in a study of T-cell reconstitution after alpha-beta-depleted transplantation in children. Whole-study results and caveats: Most T-cell counts and diversity one year after the transplant came from T cells that were newly produced. Expanded clones from the graft, numbering several hundred, reportedly supplied alpha-beta T cells about two months after transplant. The origin of high day-60 TCRbeta diversity in some patients lay in surviving recipient T cells and thymic progenitors.

Remarks on this clonotype: Its antigen is not known.

Unique molecular identifiers were incorporated into the prepared TCRbeta library. TCRdb ran MiXCR on the PCR reads and lists one entry per CDR3 protein. The table includes some 130,000 distinct CDR3 sequences, around a tenth detected once. CDR3 length equals 16 residues. Germline-derived CDR1 and CDR2 are SGHTA and FQGNSA. The V segment lost 6 bases and the J segment 5 bases; nucleotides outside the gene matches: 11. The sequence was obtained from a girl in the first two years of life who had a stem cell transplant for combined immunodeficiency, so the T cells may come from the graft donor. The specimen comprised PBMCs, mostly from graft donor cells, sampled 180 days after TCRalphabeta/CD19-depleted stem cell transplant. This chain connects TRBV7-2 to TRBJ2-2; TRBD1 agrees at 8 bases. The CDR3 DNA is TGTGCCAGCAGTCCCATAGGACAGGGTCGGACCGGGGAGCTGTTTTTT. It encodes CASSPIGQGRTGELFF.